The present T cell receptor beta chain was sequenced within a study of cytomegalovirus exposure and HLA in healthy donors. Study-wide context: Some 180 million T cells yielded more than 90 million unique TCR beta sequences in earlier analysis. General study points: About 87% or about 30% of the time was how often most TCR beta V segments were productive, according to an earlier analysis. Analysis was carried out at a later point, and it linked a missense DCLRE1C variant to TCR beta V- and J-gene trimming.

As regards this clone: Its antigen remains unidentified. One end of the junction is discordant with germline, which a read error may explain.

Vbeta (60) and Jbeta (13) primers were used in the PCR. Some clones are missing from TCRdb's copy, which holds only in-frame ones; the method was immunoSEQ multiplex PCR. The sample lists hundreds of thousands of clones; around 90% were seen once. Germline CDR1 reads MNHNS; CDR2 reads SASEGT. The CDR3 loop spans 12 amino acids. The chain recombines TRBV6-1 with TRBJ1-4; no firm D call. The receptor was derived from a woman aged 18-30 years in good health and CMV-seronegative. Sequences were obtained from PBMCs. CDR3 sequence: CAISRANEKLFF. CDR3 coding DNA: TGTGCCATCAGTCGGGCTAATGAAAAACTGTTTTTT.